This T cell receptor (beta chain) was observed in a study of T cell responses to AZD1222 COVID-19 vaccine. The study's findings and limits: In the spike-specific TCR repertoire, nearly half reportedly target unmutated variant regions. No repertoire was sampled before or during the peak T cell response, only after it. Donor demographics were predominantly white British with a female majority; clonal diversity may be underestimated. Spike-specific TCR breadth and depth both grew after two AZD1222 doses.

The germline V gene encodes CDR1 ENHRY and CDR2 SYGVKD. The CDR3 covers 15 residues. J was trimmed by 4 bases and V by 2 bases; bases with no gene match: 5. Worth noting for this clone: Its target is not known.

Libraries were prepared by immunoSEQ multiplex PCR; TCRdb keeps only in-frame clonotypes and omits some of them. The sample carries some 150,000 clones, roughly four fifths recorded once. The clonotype was recovered from an adult in good health. The chain links TRBV10-3 to TRBJ1-5; 7 nucleotides agree with TRBD1. The specimen comprised peripheral blood, sampled on day 0 of MenACWY control vaccination. The CDR3 DNA sequence: TGTGCCATCAGTGAGGGGACAGCAAGTAATCAGCCCCAGCATTTT. It translates to CAISEGTASNQPQHF.